The sequence of this TCR beta chain was determined in a study of shared clonotypes between healthy human individuals. Study-level points and caveats: Clonotype sharing levels among donors were expected to vary with sequencing depth.

Per the authors' pipeline: Junction-only sequences without quality scores were provided by ImmunoSEQ, so filtering was different. Some clones are missing from TCRdb's copy, which holds only in-frame ones; the method was immunoSEQ multiplex PCR. That table gives V, J and clone size, and the DNA gave D and trimming. The data show about 470,000 clones, around 79% seen once. The CDR3 consists of 22 residues. None of the donors, who were healthy HIV-negative adults, had recently had acute infections or vaccinations. This clone was seen only a few times. Its matching antigen is unknown. The rearrangement links TRBV12-2 to TRBJ2-6; no check of the table's D call, TRBD1, against the DNA was made. TRBV12-2 is given as a pseudogene. The sample taken for sequencing was PBMCs. The TCR was taken from a woman aged 40 to 50 in good health. Some clones in this sample may be carry-over from other donors' samples. As DNA, the CDR3 is TGTGCAAGTCGCTTAGCGGTAGCGGACAGGGGGGTTGTCCTCTCTGGGGCCAACGTCCTGACTTTC. Its translation: CASRLAVADRGVVLSGANVLTF.